This TCR beta chain derives from a study of shared clonotypes between healthy human individuals. The overall study: In total, the donors were a couple of women and a few men aged 18 to 49.

Details on this clone: In the same sample, other DNA sequences code for this CDR3.

It was CD45RO-negative cells, positively selected for CCR7, that made up naive CD8 cells, with terminally differentiated effector memory CD45RA+ cells excluded. Original processing notes: As immunoSEQ supplied junction-only sequences (without quality scores), filtering differed. Generated by immunoSEQ multiplex PCR, the TCRdb table keeps only in-frame clones and is missing some. V, J and clone size derive from that table, while D and trimming were established from the DNA sequence. The table has around 2,000,000 clones, about 95% seen once; the top ten hold 0.85% to 1.2%. This CDR3 spans 13 amino acids. Germline V CDR1 and CDR2: MNHEY, SMNVEV (reference sequence). The ends were cut back, 6 bases at V and 4 bases at J, with 10 bases in the middle.

Sequencing was done on a sample of naive CD8+ T cells sorted from blood. The V gene is TRBV27, the J gene TRBJ2-1; TRBD2 is a possible D gene (6 bases). This receptor was obtained from a man aged 18 to 29 in good health. CDR3 DNA: TGTGCCAGCAGCCCCGGGGGATACAATGAGCAGTTCTTC. Its translation: CASSPGGYNEQFF.